This T cell receptor (beta chain) was recovered during a study of blood T cell repertoires in COVID-19. Study context: Specimens from acute and convalescent COVID-19 originated in the United States, Italy and Spain. Nucleic acid was either cDNA or gDNA, and it came from T cells, B-cell-depleted T cells, or PBMCs.

Methods used by the authors: Using reference gene primer amplification, nucleated cell counts were estimated. TCRdb's table, derived via immunoSEQ multiplex PCR, lists solely in-frame clones and lacks some. For V, J and clone size, that table is used; D and trimming come from the DNA. There are 160,000 or so clones in the sample; approximately 79% occur only once, and approximately 18% lies in the top ten. This clone occurred once. The CDR3 is 14 amino acids. From germline, CDR1 is SGHNT and CDR2 YYREEE (reference sequence). V shed 0 bases and J 5 bases; nucleotides not matched to a gene: 4. This clonotype originated in a woman aged 80 or over with acute or convalescent COVID-19. The chain combines TRBV5-4 with TRBJ2-5, with 7 nucleotides matching TRBD1. Sequenced input: peripheral blood. In DNA form, the CDR3 reads TGTGCCAGCAGCTTGGAAAGGGGGCCTGAGACCCAGTACTTC. As protein: CASSLERGPETQYF. Full variable domain (rest looked up from reference TRBV5-4 and TRBJ2-5): ETGVTQSPTHLIKTRGQQVTLRCSSQSGHNTVSWYQQALGQGPQFIFQYYREEENGRGNFPPRFSGLQFPNYSSELNVNALELDDSALYLCASSLERGPETQYFGPGTRLLVL.